The rows below give T cell receptor beta chains drawn from one sample of a study of early stage breast cancer tumors. The data were produced by immunoSEQ multiplex PCR, yet TCRdb's version contains in-frame clones alone and is incomplete. In the table there are some 72,000 clones, roughly three quarters of which are singletons. The material sequenced was blood. Receptors originate from a person between 60 and 70 years old with breast cancer. The CDR3 runs from the conserved cysteine through the conserved F or W. A D gene is named only where the DNA matches it firmly. Not every row has a clone size; where given, it reads once, few, many or a size class.

D gene: NA; V gene: TRBV2; J gene: TRBJ1-2; clone size: NA; CDR3 DNA: TGTGCCAGCAGAAGGGACAACGAAAACTATGGCTACACCTTC; CDR3 protein: CASRRDNENYGYTF
D gene: NA; V gene: TRBV7-7; J gene: TRBJ2-2; clone size: NA; CDR3 DNA: TGTGCTAGCAGCCTACGGCAGGGGGGGTCAGGCACCGGGGAGCTGTTTTTT; CDR3 protein: CASSLRQGGSGTGELFF
D gene: NA; V gene: TRBV28; J gene: TRBJ1-2; clone size: NA; CDR3 DNA: TGTGCCAGCAAGACGGGAGCGACCTGGGAAGGCTACACCTTC; CDR3 protein: CASKTGATWEGYTF
D gene: NA; V gene: TRBV29-1; J gene: TRBJ2-7; clone size: NA; CDR3 DNA: TGCAGCGCAACAGAGAGCTACGAGCAGTACTTC; CDR3 protein: CSATESYEQYF
D gene: TRBD2; V gene: TRBV5-1; J gene: TRBJ2-5; clone size: few; CDR3 DNA: TGCGCCAGCAGCTTGCGCGATAGCGGGGGCCCACAAGAGACCCAGTACTTC; CDR3 protein: CASSLRDSGGPQETQYF
D gene: NA; V gene: TRBV28; J gene: TRBJ1-5; clone size: NA; CDR3 DNA: TGTGCCAGCTTGATGATTGGGACAAAGCCCCAGCATTTT; CDR3 protein: CASLMIGTKPQHF
D gene: NA; V gene: TRBV5-4; J gene: TRBJ1-2; clone size: NA; CDR3 DNA: TGTGCCAGCAGCTTGAAGGGGCAGGGAAAGGACTCTGATGGCTACACCTTC; CDR3 protein: CASSLKGQGKDSDGYTF
D gene: TRBD1; V gene: TRBV6-5; J gene: TRBJ1-3; clone size: NA; CDR3 DNA: TGTGCCAGCATCGGACAGGGGGAGGCTGGAAACACCATATATTTT; CDR3 protein: CASIGQGEAGNTIYF
D gene: NA; V gene: TRBV6-1; J gene: TRBJ2-1; clone size: NA; CDR3 DNA: TGTGCCAGCAGTGATTCAGGGGCCGGCTACAATGAGCAGTTCTTC; CDR3 protein: CASSDSGAGYNEQFF
D gene: TRBD2; V gene: TRBV4-3; J gene: TRBJ2-2; clone size: NA; CDR3 DNA: TGCGCCAGCAGCCAAGAGCGGGAGTTTACCGGGGAGCTGTTTTTT; CDR3 protein: CASSQEREFTGELFF
D gene: NA; V gene: TRBV28; J gene: TRBJ2-7; clone size: few; CDR3 DNA: TGTGCCAGCAAGGACTCCTTCTACGAGCAGTACTTC; CDR3 protein: CASKDSFYEQYF
D gene: NA; V gene: TRBV29-1; J gene: TRBJ1-1; clone size: NA; CDR3 DNA: TGCAGCGTTGAAAGAGACAGCATTGAAGCTTTCTTT; CDR3 protein: CSVERDSIEAFF
D gene: NA; V gene: TRBV19; J gene: TRBJ1-2; clone size: NA; CDR3 DNA: TGTGCCAGCGGACCGATCCTTATACAGGCTAAAGGCTACACCTTC; CDR3 protein: CASGPILIQAKGYTF
D gene: TRBD1; V gene: TRBV6-1; J gene: TRBJ1-1; clone size: NA; CDR3 DNA: TGTGCCAGCAGTGGGGGCCCGGGACAGAGGAACACTGAAGCTTTCTTT; CDR3 protein: CASSGGPGQRNTEAFF
D gene: NA; V gene: TRBV2; J gene: TRBJ1-5; clone size: NA; CDR3 DNA: TGTGCCAGCAGTGAACAGGTGAGGGTCCCGGAAATTGGCAATCAGCCCCAGCATTTT; CDR3 protein: CASSEQVRVPEIGNQPQHF
D gene: NA; V gene: TRBV10-3; J gene: TRBJ2-7; clone size: few; CDR3 DNA: TGTGCCATCAGTGATACCCCCGACGAGCAGTACTTC; CDR3 protein: CAISDTPDEQYF
D gene: NA; V gene: TRBV6-1; J gene: TRBJ2-2; clone size: few; CDR3 DNA: TGTGCCAGCAGTGTCGAGAGGACCGGGGAGCTGTTTTTT; CDR3 protein: CASSVERTGELFF
D gene: TRBD2; V gene: TRBV7-9; J gene: TRBJ2-2; clone size: NA; CDR3 DNA: TGTGCCAGCAGCCCCCGATCACCTTTTAGCGGGAGTAAAGGCGGGGAGCTGTTTTTT; CDR3 protein: CASSPRSPFSGSKGGELFF
D gene: NA; V gene: TRBV27; J gene: TRBJ2-5; clone size: NA; CDR3 DNA: TGTGCCAGCAGTTTATCGCTTCAAGAGACCCAGTACTTC; CDR3 protein: CASSLSLQETQYF
D gene: NA; V gene: TRBV6-1; J gene: TRBJ2-5; clone size: NA; CDR3 DNA: TGTGCCAGCAGTATTCAGGGGCAAGAGACCCAGTACTTC; CDR3 protein: CASSIQGQETQYF
D gene: NA; V gene: TRBV18; J gene: TRBJ1-1; clone size: NA; CDR3 DNA: TGTGCCAGCTCTCCCGGGAGGTCTAGGAACACTGAAGCTTTCTTT; CDR3 protein: CASSPGRSRNTEAFF
D gene: NA; V gene: TRBV6-5; J gene: TRBJ1-1; clone size: NA; CDR3 DNA: TGTGCCAGCAGTTTGGACAGTCCGAACACTGAAGCTTTCTTT; CDR3 protein: CASSLDSPNTEAFF
D gene: TRBD1; V gene: TRBV10-3; J gene: TRBJ2-5; clone size: NA; CDR3 DNA: TGTGCCATCTATAACGGACAGGGAGGAGAGACCCAGTACTTC; CDR3 protein: CAIYNGQGGETQYF
D gene: NA; V gene: TRBV14; J gene: TRBJ1-2; clone size: NA; CDR3 DNA: TGTGCCAGCAGCCAAGAGCTGAAAGGGAATGGCTACACCTTC; CDR3 protein: CASSQELKGNGYTF
D gene: NA; V gene: TRBV6-5; J gene: TRBJ2-2; clone size: NA; CDR3 DNA: TGTGCCACTAGGACCACCACCGGGGAGCTGTTTTTT; CDR3 protein: CATRTTTGELFF
D gene: NA; V gene: TRBV6-1; J gene: TRBJ2-7; clone size: NA; CDR3 DNA: TGTGCCAGCAGTGGAGGGTTATCAAACGAGCAGTACTTC; CDR3 protein: CASSGGLSNEQYF
D gene: NA; V gene: TRBV2; J gene: TRBJ1-1; clone size: NA; CDR3 DNA: TGTGCCAGCAGTGAAGTGCGGGGGCGCTACACTGAAGCTTTCTTT; CDR3 protein: CASSEVRGRYTEAFF
D gene: NA; V gene: TRBV15; J gene: TRBJ1-5; clone size: few; CDR3 DNA: TGTGCCACCAGCCCCGGCGGGGTAATGCAGCCCCAGCATTTT; CDR3 protein: CATSPGGVMQPQHF
D gene: TRBD1; V gene: TRBV5-4; J gene: TRBJ2-2; clone size: NA; CDR3 DNA: TGTGCCAGCAGCCGCCGGACAGGGGGTTATGACGGGGAGCTGTTTTTT; CDR3 protein: CASSRRTGGYDGELFF
D gene: NA; V gene: TRBV7-2; J gene: TRBJ1-2; clone size: NA; CDR3 DNA: TGTGCCAGCAGCCTAGCCACAGGGAACCCTTACTATGGCTACACCTTC; CDR3 protein: CASSLATGNPYYGYTF
D gene: TRBD1; V gene: TRBV5-1; J gene: TRBJ1-2; clone size: NA; CDR3 DNA: TGCGCCAGCAGCGATATTCAGGGGGGATATGGCTACACCTTC; CDR3 protein: CASSDIQGGYGYTF
D gene: NA; V gene: TRBV5-5; J gene: TRBJ2-1; clone size: NA; CDR3 DNA: TGTGCCAGCAGCCATCTAACCCAAAGGTCCTACAATGAGCAGTTCTTC; CDR3 protein: CASSHLTQRSYNEQFF
D gene: NA; V gene: TRBV19; J gene: TRBJ2-1; clone size: NA; CDR3 DNA: TGTGCCAGTAGTATAGATCTGGGGGTCTTGAATGAGCAGTTCTTC; CDR3 protein: CASSIDLGVLNEQFF
D gene: NA; V gene: TRBV28; J gene: TRBJ1-4; clone size: NA; CDR3 DNA: TGTGCCAGCAGTCCTGTCCTGGGGGAAAAACTGTTTTTT; CDR3 protein: CASSPVLGEKLFF
D gene: NA; V gene: TRBV27; J gene: TRBJ2-7; clone size: NA; CDR3 DNA: TGTGCCAGCAGTTATCAGGGATCCTACGAGCAGTACTTC; CDR3 protein: CASSYQGSYEQYF
D gene: NA; V gene: TRBV10-1; J gene: TRBJ1-5; clone size: NA; CDR3 DNA: TGCGCCAGCGAGGCAGGAGATTATAGCAATCAGCCCCAGCATTTT; CDR3 protein: CASEAGDYSNQPQHF
D gene: NA; V gene: TRBV2; J gene: TRBJ1-2; clone size: NA; CDR3 DNA: TGTGCCAGCAGCACCTCGGACAGCTATGGCTACACCTTC; CDR3 protein: CASSTSDSYGYTF
D gene: NA; V gene: TRBV11-1; J gene: TRBJ2-5; clone size: NA; CDR3 DNA: NA; CDR3 protein: CASSFGNGETQYF
D gene: TRBD1; V gene: TRBV29-1; J gene: TRBJ2-1; clone size: NA; CDR3 DNA: TGCAGCGTGGGGACAGTTTTGGCCAATGAGCAGTTCTTC; CDR3 protein: CSVGTVLANEQFF
D gene: TRBD2; V gene: TRBV6-6; J gene: TRBJ2-2; clone size: NA; CDR3 DNA: TGTGCCAGCAGCCCCCTGGCGGGGGGAAGAACCGGGGAGCTGTTTTTT; CDR3 protein: CASSPLAGGRTGELFF
D gene: NA; V gene: TRBV6-1; J gene: TRBJ1-2; clone size: NA; CDR3 DNA: TGTGCCAGCAGCTTCGAAGATACTAACTATGGCTACACCTTC; CDR3 protein: CASSFEDTNYGYTF